A selection of T cell receptor beta chains follows, all from one sample in a study of cytomegalovirus exposure and HLA in healthy donors. The assay was immunoSEQ multiplex PCR, and TCRdb's table has in-frame clones only and misses some. The profile shows about 200,000 clones, 80% to 90% of them singletons. Sequencing input: PBMCs. The receptors come from a woman younger than 30 in good health and CMV-seropositive. CDR3s include the opening cysteine and the closing phenylalanine or tryptophan. D genes are given only for firm matches. The size of a clone is reported for some rows only, either as once, few or many, or as a class for expanded clones.

>TRBV18|.|TRBJ1-2|TRBD1
TGTGCCAGCTCACCGGGGACAGGCGAGATTGGCTACACCTTC
CASSPGTGEIGYTF
>TRBV5-1|.|TRBJ2-6|TRBD1
TGCGCCAGCAGCTTGGGGGACAGATACTCTGGGGCCAACGTCCTGACTTTC
CASSLGDRYSGANVLTF
>TRBV4-1|.|TRBJ2-7|.
TGCGCCAGCAGCCAAGATCGGAGTGAGCAGTACTTC
CASSQDRSEQYF
>TRBV27|.|TRBJ2-1|TRBD2
TGTGCCAGCTGTTCTCATAGCGGGAGGGCCAGGGATGAGCAGTTCTTC
CASCSHSGRARDEQFF
>TRBV4-1|few|TRBJ1-2|TRBD1
TGCGCCAGCAGCCATGGGACAGGGAATTCTGGCTACACCTTC
CASSHGTGNSGYTF
>TRBV7-6|.|TRBJ2-7|TRBD2
TGTGCCAGCAGCTCGACTAGCGGTCCTTCCTACGAGCAGTACTTC
CASSSTSGPSYEQYF
>TRBV5-5|.|TRBJ2-7|TRBD1
TGTGCCAGCAGCTCGACAGGGGCCCTAAAGGAGCAGTACTTC
CASSSTGALKEQYF
>TRBV6-4|.|TRBJ2-3|.
TGTGCCAGCAGTGACGGGACACCGGGAGATACGCAGTATTTT
CASSDGTPGDTQYF
>TRBV4-1|.|TRBJ2-1|TRBD2
TGCGCCAGCAGTCCATCCGGGACTAGCGGGAGGAATGAGCAGTTCTTC
CASSPSGTSGRNEQFF
>TRBV15|.|TRBJ2-7|.
TGTGCCACCAGCAGTTGGACAGCCACCACCTACGAGCAGTACTTC
CATSSWTATTYEQYF
>TRBV10-3|.|TRBJ2-7|TRBD2
TGTGCCATCAGTGAGTCGGCTAGCGGGAATCTTTACGAGCAGTACTTC
CAISESASGNLYEQYF
>TRBV5-1|.|TRBJ2-1|TRBD2
TGCGCCAGCAGCCCCGGACTAGCGGGAGTTAACGATGAGCAGTTCTTC
CASSPGLAGVNDEQFF
>TRBV2|.|TRBJ1-1|.
TGTGCCAGCAGTGAAGCCACAGGTAGTACCGAAGCTTTCTTT
CASSEATGSTEAFF
>TRBV5-6|.|TRBJ2-7|TRBD2
TGTGCCAGCAGCTTCACTAGCGGGAGTGGTTACGAGCAGTACTTC
CASSFTSGSGYEQYF
>TRBV19|.|TRBJ1-4|.
TGTGCCAGTAGTACCCCACAGGCAACTAATGAAAAACTGTTTTTT
CASSTPQATNEKLFF
>TRBV30|.|TRBJ2-1|TRBD2
TGTGCCTGGATTAACGCGCGGGAGGGTATGAGCTCCTACAATGAGCAGTTCTTC
CAWINAREGMSSYNEQFF
>TRBV18|.|TRBJ1-3|TRBD1
TGTGCCAGCTCACCCGACAGGGGTGGAAACACCATATATTTT
CASSPDRGGNTIYF
>TRBV4-2|.|TRBJ2-3|TRBD2
TGTGCCAGCAGCCAAGGACTAGCGGGAGGGCCTACGCAGTATTTT
CASSQGLAGGPTQYF
>TRBV10-3|.|TRBJ2-3|.
TGTGCCATCAGTGAGTCGAAGGGGGAGGGACCCTCCACAGATACGCAGTATTTT
CAISESKGEGPSTDTQYF
>TRBV9|.|TRBJ1-4|.
TGTGCCAGCAGCGTAAGGTCGGCGGGTAATGAAAAACTGTTTTTT
CASSVRSAGNEKLFF
>TRBV5-1|.|TRBJ1-1|TRBD1
TGCGCCAGCAGCACTACGGGACAGGGAAACACTGAAGCTTTCTTT
CASSTTGQGNTEAFF
>TRBV2|.|TRBJ1-1|TRBD1
TGTGCCAGCAGTGAGGCGCGGGACAGGGGAAAACCTGCCACTGAAGCTTTCTTT
CASSEARDRGKPATEAFF